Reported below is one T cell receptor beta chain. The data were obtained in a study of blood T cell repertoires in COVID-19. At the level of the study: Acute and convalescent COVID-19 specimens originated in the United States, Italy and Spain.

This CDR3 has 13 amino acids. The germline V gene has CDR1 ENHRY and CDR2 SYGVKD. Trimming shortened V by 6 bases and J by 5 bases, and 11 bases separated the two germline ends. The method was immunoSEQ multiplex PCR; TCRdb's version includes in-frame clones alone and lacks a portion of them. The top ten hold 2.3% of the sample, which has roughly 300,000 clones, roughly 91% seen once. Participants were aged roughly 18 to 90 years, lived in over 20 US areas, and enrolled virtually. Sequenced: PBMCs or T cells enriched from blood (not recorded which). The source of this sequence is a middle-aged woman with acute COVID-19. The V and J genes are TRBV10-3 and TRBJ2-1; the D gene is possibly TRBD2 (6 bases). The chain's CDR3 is CAISGTGNNEQFF. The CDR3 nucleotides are TGTGCCATCAGCGGGACTGGAAACAATGAGCAGTTCTTC.